The clone carrying this T cell receptor (beta chain) was seen once. Its antigen is not identified. The record originates from a study of cytomegalovirus exposure and HLA in healthy donors. Primers included in the PCR were 60 Vbeta and 13 Jbeta primers. TCRdb's copy holds only in-frame clones and misses some; the assay was immunoSEQ multiplex PCR. The sample contains about 130,000 clones, just under 75% of which appear only once. Study outcomes and limitations: Reports indicated that the classifier achieved high specificity and sensitivity in diagnosing cytomegalovirus status.

Sequencing used PBMCs. The origin of this receptor is a man between 60 and 75 years old in good health and CMV-seropositive.

CDR3 region: CASTNGFVGQLSNQPQHF. The CDR3 DNA reads as TGTGCCAGTACAAATGGATTTGTAGGACAGCTCAGCAATCAGCCCCAGCATTTT. This sequence joins TRBV19 and TRBJ1-5, with a tentative D call TRBD1 (6 bases). The CDR3 loop spans 18 amino acids. Trimming stripped 7 bases from V and 1 base from J, with 23 bases between. Germline values: CDR1 LNHDA, CDR2 SQIVND (reference sequence).